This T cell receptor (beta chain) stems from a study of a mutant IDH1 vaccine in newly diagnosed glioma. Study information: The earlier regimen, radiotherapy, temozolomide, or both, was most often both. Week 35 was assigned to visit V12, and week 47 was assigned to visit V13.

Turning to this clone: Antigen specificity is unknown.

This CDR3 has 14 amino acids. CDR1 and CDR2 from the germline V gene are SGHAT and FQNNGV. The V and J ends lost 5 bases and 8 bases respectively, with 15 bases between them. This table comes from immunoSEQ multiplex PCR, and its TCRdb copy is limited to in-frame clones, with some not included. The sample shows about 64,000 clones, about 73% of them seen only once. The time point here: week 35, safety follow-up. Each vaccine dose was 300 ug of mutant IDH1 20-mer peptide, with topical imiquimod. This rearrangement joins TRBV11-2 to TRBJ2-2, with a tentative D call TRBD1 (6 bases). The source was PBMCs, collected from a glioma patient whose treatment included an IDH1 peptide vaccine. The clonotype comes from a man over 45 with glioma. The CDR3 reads CASSPTGIEGELFF. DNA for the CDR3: TGTGCCAGCAGCCCCACAGGGATAGAGGGGGAGCTGTTTTTT.